This T cell receptor beta chain was captured by sequencing in a study of cytomegalovirus exposure and HLA in healthy donors. Across the study: HLA-typed donors were the source of approximately 88 million unique TCRs held in an early data release.

On this clone: As yet, its antigen is unknown.

The CDR3 totals 15 residues. Trimming cost V 4 bases and J 4 bases, with 13 bases left between them. Germline loops: CDR1 LGHNA, CDR2 YNFKEQ. In the PCR, 60 Vbeta and 13 Jbeta primers were used. TCRdb keeps only in-frame clones here, not all; method: immunoSEQ multiplex PCR. The sample comprises about 120,000 clones, approximately 80% of which are singletons, and about 5.8% rests with the top ten. Study observations and caveats: A later analysis found common viral pathogens apparently linked to several of the most significant clusters. In an earlier analysis, productive rearrangement rates for most beta V segments clustered near 87% or 30%.

Though nominally healthy at sampling, donors likely had unrecorded immune exposures. The source is a man younger than 35 in good health and CMV-seropositive. The source material was PBMCs. The rearrangement uses TRBV4-2 and TRBJ2-2, with a weak D call TRBD1 (6 bases). CDR3 region: CASSLTGQPTGELFF. For the CDR3, the DNA is TGTGCCAGCAGCCTAACGGGACAACCCACCGGGGAGCTGTTTTTT.